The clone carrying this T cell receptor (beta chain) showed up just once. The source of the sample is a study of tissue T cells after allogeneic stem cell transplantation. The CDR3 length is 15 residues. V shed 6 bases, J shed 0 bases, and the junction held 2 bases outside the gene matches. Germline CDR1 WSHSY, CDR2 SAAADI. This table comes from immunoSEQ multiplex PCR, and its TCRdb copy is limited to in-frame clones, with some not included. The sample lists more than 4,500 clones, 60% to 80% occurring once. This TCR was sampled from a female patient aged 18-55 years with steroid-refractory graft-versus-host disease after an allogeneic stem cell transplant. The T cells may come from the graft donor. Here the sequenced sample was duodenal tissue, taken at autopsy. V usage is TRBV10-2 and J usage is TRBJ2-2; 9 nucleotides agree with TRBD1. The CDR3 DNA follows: TGCGCCAGCAGCGGACAGGGGACGAACACCGGGGAGCTGTTTTTT. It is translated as CASSGQGTNTGELFF.